This T cell receptor (beta chain) derives from a study of T cell repertoires in cytomegalovirus infection. Turning to the study itself: The study used recently identified HLA-C-restricted and well-studied HLA-B-restricted CMV epitopes. General study findings and limits: The study found HLA-C-restricted CMV-specific TCR beta clonotypes dominating the ex vivo response.

MiXCR, run by TCRdb on the reads, gives a single entry per CDR3 protein. Here the sample spans hundreds of thousands of distinct CDR3 sequences, approximately 30% being singletons. Notes on this clonotype: Its specificity is unknown. Since a much larger clone is just one base distant, this may be a read error.

There are 14 residues in the CDR3. Germline assignment: CDR1 SGHVS and CDR2 FQNEAQ. The receptor was isolated from a human donor in good health (CMV status not recorded). Some clones in this sample may be carry-over from other donors' samples. This chain uses TRBV7-8 with TRBJ1-1; D unresolved. Specimen: cultured CD8+ T cells from PBMCs, collected from culture after CMV antigen stimulation. For the CDR3, the DNA is TGTGTCAGCAGCTTAGGAAGTCCACCCATGGAAGCTTTCTTT. It specifies CVSSLGSPPMEAFF.